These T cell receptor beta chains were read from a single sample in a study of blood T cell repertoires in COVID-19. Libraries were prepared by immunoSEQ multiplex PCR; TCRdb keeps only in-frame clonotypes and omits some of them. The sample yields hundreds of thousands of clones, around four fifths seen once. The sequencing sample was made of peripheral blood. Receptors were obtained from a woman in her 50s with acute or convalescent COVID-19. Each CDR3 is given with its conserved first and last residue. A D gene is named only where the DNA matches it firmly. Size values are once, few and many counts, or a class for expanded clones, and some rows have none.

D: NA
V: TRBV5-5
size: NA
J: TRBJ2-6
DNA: TGTGCCAGCAGCTTGGTACTTAACTCTGGGGCCAACGTCCTGACTTTC
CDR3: CASSLVLNSGANVLTF

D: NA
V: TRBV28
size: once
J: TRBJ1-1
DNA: TGTGCCAGCTTTGACGGGGTGAACACTGAAGCTTTCTTT
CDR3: CASFDGVNTEAFF

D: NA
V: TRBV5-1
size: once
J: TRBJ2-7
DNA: TGCGCCAGCAGCTTGCAGGGCAGCCTCTACGAGCAGTACTTC
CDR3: CASSLQGSLYEQYF

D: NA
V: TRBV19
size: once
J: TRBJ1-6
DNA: TGTGCCAGTAGTGCGGGGGATTCACCCCTCCACTTT
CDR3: CASSAGDSPLHF

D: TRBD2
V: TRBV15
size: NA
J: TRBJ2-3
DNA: TGTGCCACCTGGTCGGAGCGGGGTTACACAGATACGCAGTATTTT
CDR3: CATWSERGYTDTQYF

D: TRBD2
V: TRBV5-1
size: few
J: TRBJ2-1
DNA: TGCGCCAGCAGCTCGCGAGGAGGGCTAGCGGGGGATAACTCCTACAATGAGCAGTTCTTC
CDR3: CASSSRGGLAGDNSYNEQFF

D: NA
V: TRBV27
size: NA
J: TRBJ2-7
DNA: TGTGCCAGCAGTTTATCGACAGGACTCCGAGGGCAGTACTTC
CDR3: CASSLSTGLRGQYF

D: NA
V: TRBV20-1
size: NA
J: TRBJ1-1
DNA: TGCAGTGCTAGTTCTACACGGCCAGGTGAAGCTTTCTTT
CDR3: CSASSTRPGEAFF

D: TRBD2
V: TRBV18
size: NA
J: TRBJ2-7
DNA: TGTGCCAGCTCACCAACGGGGGGGATGGCCTACGAGCAGTACTTC
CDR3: CASSPTGGMAYEQYF

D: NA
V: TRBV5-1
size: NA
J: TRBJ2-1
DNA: TGCGCCAGCGGAGATGAGCAGTTCTTC
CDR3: CASGDEQFF

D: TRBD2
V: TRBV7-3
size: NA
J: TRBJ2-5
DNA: TGTGCCAGCAGTCCCGGGACTAGCGAGCAAGAGACCCAGTACTTC
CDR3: CASSPGTSEQETQYF

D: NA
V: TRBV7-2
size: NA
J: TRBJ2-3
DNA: TGTGCCAGCAGCCCCAAGGACCCTAAGATGGAGGGTACGCAGTATTTT
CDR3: CASSPKDPKMEGTQYF

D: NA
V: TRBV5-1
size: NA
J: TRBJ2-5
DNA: TGCGCCAGCGAAGGTGGCGGCGATCAAGAGACCCAGTACTTC
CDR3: CASEGGGDQETQYF

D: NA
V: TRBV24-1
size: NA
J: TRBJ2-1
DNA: TGTGCCACCAGTGCAGGGGTGAGAAATGAGCAGTTCTTC
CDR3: CATSAGVRNEQFF

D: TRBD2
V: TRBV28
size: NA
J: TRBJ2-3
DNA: TGTGCCAGCAGTAGTACTAGCGCCACAGATACGCAGTATTTT
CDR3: CASSSTSATDTQYF

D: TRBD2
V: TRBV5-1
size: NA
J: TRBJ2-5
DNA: TGCGCCAGCAGCTTGGGGACTAGCGGTACCGCGGGTGGGGAGACCCAGTACTTC
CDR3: CASSLGTSGTAGGETQYF

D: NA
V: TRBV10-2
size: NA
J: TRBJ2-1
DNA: TGCGCCAGCAGTGAGTCTAGGACAGATGAGCAGTTCTTC
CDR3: CASSESRTDEQFF

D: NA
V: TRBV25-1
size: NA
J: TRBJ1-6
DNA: TGTGCCAGCTCGCCGGGACTTAATTCACCCCTCCACTTT
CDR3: CASSPGLNSPLHF

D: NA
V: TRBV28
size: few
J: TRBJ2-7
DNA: TGTGCCAGCAACCGGCAGGGGTTGGGGGAGCAGTACTTC
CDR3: CASNRQGLGEQYF

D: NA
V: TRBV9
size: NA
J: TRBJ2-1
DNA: TGTGCCAGCAGCGTAGACTCTTCGGATGAGCAGTTCTTC
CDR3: CASSVDSSDEQFF

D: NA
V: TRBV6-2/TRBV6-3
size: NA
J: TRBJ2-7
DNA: TGTGCCAGCAGCTCACGAGGCGGGGCCTACGAGCAGTACTTC
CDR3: CASSSRGGAYEQYF

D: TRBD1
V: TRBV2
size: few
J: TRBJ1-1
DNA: TGTGCCAGCAGCCTGGACAGGGGAAAGATCTTT
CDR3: CASSLDRGKIF

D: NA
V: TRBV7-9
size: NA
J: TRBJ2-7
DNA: TGTGCCAGCAGCTTAGCTCTCGGGGGGCCAAACGAGCAGTACTTC
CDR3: CASSLALGGPNEQYF

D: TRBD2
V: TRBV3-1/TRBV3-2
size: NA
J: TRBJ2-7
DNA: TGTGCCAGCAGCCAAGATAGCGGGAGGTCCTACGAGCAGTACTTC
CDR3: CASSQDSGRSYEQYF

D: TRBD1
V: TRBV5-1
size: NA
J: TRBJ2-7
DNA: TGCGCCAGCAGCTTCGGGACAGGGGCCTACGAGCAGTACTTC
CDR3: CASSFGTGAYEQYF

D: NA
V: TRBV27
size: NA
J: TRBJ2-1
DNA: TGTGCCAGCAGTCCCCCAGGGGTCGGGTCCTGGGTCAATGAGCAGTTCTTC
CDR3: CASSPPGVGSWVNEQFF

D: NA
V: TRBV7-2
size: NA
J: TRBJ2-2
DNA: TGTGCCAGCAGCCTGGGACACGACACCGGGGAGCTGTTTTTT
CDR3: CASSLGHDTGELFF

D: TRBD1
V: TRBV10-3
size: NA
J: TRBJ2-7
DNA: TGTGCCATCGGAGACAGGGCGGTATCGTGGGAGCAGTACTTC
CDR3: CAIGDRAVSWEQYF

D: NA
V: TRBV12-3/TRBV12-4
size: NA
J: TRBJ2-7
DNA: TGTGCCAGCAGTTTAATGGTCAGCTACGAGCAGTACTTC
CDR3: CASSLMVSYEQYF

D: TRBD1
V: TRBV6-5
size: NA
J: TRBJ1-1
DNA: TGTGCCAGCAGTCGCCGACAGGGGGCGAACACTGAAGCTTTCTTT
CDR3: CASSRRQGANTEAFF

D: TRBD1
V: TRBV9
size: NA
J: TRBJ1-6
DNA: TGTGCCAGCAGCCCCGAGGGACAGGGGTCCTATAATTCACCCCTCCACTTT
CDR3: CASSPEGQGSYNSPLHF

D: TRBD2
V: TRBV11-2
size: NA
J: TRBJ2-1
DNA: TGTGCCAGCAGCGTTACGGGACTAGCGGGAAGGAATGAGCAGTTCTTC
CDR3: CASSVTGLAGRNEQFF

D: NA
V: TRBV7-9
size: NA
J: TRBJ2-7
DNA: TGTGCCAGCAGCTTAGATGCCACCGCGTCCTACGAGCAGTACTTC
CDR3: CASSLDATASYEQYF

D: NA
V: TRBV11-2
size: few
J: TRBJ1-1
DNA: TGTGCCAGCAGCTTAGGGAACAGGGCCACTGAAGCTTTCTTT
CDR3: CASSLGNRATEAFF

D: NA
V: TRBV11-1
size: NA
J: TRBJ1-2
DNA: TGTGCCAGCAGCTTAAGCAGGCAAGACTATGGCTACACCTTC
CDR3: CASSLSRQDYGYTF

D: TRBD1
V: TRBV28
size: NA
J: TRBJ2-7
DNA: TGTGCCAGCAGTTTGCCGGGACAGGGCTCCTACGAGCAGTACTTC
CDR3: CASSLPGQGSYEQYF

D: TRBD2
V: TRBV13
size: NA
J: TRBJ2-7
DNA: TGTGCCAGCAGCCGGGGACTAGCGGGAGCGTCCTCCTACGAGCAGTACTTC
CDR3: CASSRGLAGASSYEQYF

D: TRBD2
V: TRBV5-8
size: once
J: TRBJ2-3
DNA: TGTGCCAGCAGCTTGAGGTGGAGGGTAGCGGGCGGTGAAGATACGCAGTATTTT
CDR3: CASSLRWRVAGGEDTQYF

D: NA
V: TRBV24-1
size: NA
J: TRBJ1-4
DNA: TGTGCCACCGGCGCCCTTCAGGGGACTAATGAAAAACTGTTTTTT
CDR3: CATGALQGTNEKLFF

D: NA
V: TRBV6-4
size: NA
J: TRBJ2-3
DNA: TGTGCCAGCAGGATGCATAGGGGAGATACGCAGTATTTT
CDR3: CASRMHRGDTQYF

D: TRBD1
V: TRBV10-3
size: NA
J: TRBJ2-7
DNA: TGTGCCATCAGCCCCGGGACAGGGGACTACGAGCAGTACTTC
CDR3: CAISPGTGDYEQYF